The clone carrying this T cell receptor beta chain was recorded many times. Unique molecular identifiers were used in preparing the TCRbeta library. TCRdb recomputed calls from the PCR reads with MiXCR, one row per CDR3 protein. This sample has 150,000 to 200,000 distinct CDR3 sequences, with 6.5% to 7.5% found just once. These data are taken from a study of T-cell reconstitution after alpha-beta-depleted transplantation in children. CDR1 and CDR2 (germline): MNHEY, SMNVEV (reference sequence). Losses at the gene ends were 6 bases for V and 7 bases for J; bases not matched to a gene: 7. This CDR3 region has 14 residues.

Source: PBMCs from the stem cell graft donor, taken from the stem cell graft. The J gene is TRBJ2-7, the V gene TRBV27, with 12 positions matching TRBD2. The receptor's source is a human donor who donated a stem cell graft to a child with Wiskott-Aldrich syndrome. The CDR3 is CASSGLAGISEQYF. Here the CDR3 DNA reads TGTGCCAGCAGCGGACTAGCGGGGATCTCGGAGCAGTACTTC.